The present T cell receptor (beta chain) was sequenced within a study of shared clonotypes between healthy human individuals. With V trimmed by 5 bases and J by 8 bases, 15 bases remained unmatched. Germline assignment: CDR1 SGHTA and CDR2 FQGNSA. The CDR3 loop spans 16 amino acids. Comment on this clone: Its cognate antigen is unknown.

Some clones are missing from TCRdb's copy, which holds only in-frame ones; the method was immunoSEQ multiplex PCR. The sample has 800,000 to 1,200,000 clones, roughly 74% seen once. Study observations and caveats: Naive subsets, compared against memory subsets, generally had larger estimated richness values. The study found lower generation probabilities in non-shared clonotypes than in those shared by all four donors.

The chain carries TRBV7-2 and TRBJ2-1; 7 bases are shared with TRBD2. The sequence derives from a man between 18 and 35 years old in good health. Some clones in this sample may be carry-over from other donors' samples. Sample: memory CD4+ T cells from PBMCs. The subset: CD45RA-negative fraction. DNA for the CDR3: TGTGCCAGCAGCCCCTTCGGGGTAGCGGGTGGGGATGAGCAGTTCTTC. Its translation is CASSPFGVAGGDEQFF. Using reference TRBV7-2 and TRBJ2-1 for the parts outside the CDR3, the full variable domain is GAGVSQSPSNKVTEKGKDVELRCDPISGHTALYWYRQSLGQGLEFLIYFQGNSAPDKSGLPSDRFSAERTGGSVSTLTIQRTQQEDSAVYLCASSPFGVAGGDEQFFGPGTRLTVL.